The 15 T cell receptor beta chains presented below share a single source sample, sequenced in a study of blood T cell repertoires in COVID-19. The assay was immunoSEQ multiplex PCR, and TCRdb's table has in-frame clones only and misses some. The profile shows over 45,000 clones, more than 75% of them singletons. The material sequenced was peripheral blood. The receptors were sampled from a woman of 80 years or more with acute or convalescent COVID-19.

The J gene is TRBJ2-2, the V gene TRBV19; 11 nucleotides line up with TRBD2. Germline CDR1 and CDR2: LNHDA and SQIVND (reference sequence). This CDR3 has 17 residues. The V segment lost 5 bases and the J segment 3 bases; nucleotides outside the gene matches: 8. The CDR3 is CASSVFWGLADTGELFF. DNA for the CDR3: TGTGCCAGTAGTGTTTTTTGGGGACTAGCGGACACCGGGGAGCTGTTTTTT.

This clone appeared once. V gene TRBV19 combines with J gene TRBJ2-7; D is ambiguous. V was shortened by 3 bases and J by 1 base, with 13 bases between the two germline ends. Germline-derived CDR1 and CDR2 are LNHDA and SQIVND (reference sequence). There are 15 residues in the CDR3. CDR3 nucleotides: TGTGCCAGTAGTATGAGGAGAGGTAGTTCCTACGAGCAGTACTTC. Residues: CASSMRRGSSYEQYF.

V and J are TRBV5-1 and TRBJ2-3; 8 nucleotides match TRBD1. V dropped 4 bases and J dropped 5; count of bases not matched to a gene: 6. This CDR3 contains 14 residues. Germline V gene data show CDR1 as SGHRS and CDR2 as YFSETQ. CDR3 amino acids: CASSRRDRQDTQYF. DNA of the CDR3: TGCGCCAGCAGCCGAAGGGACAGGCAAGATACGCAGTATTTT. The complete variable domain, with remaining parts taken from reference TRBV5-1 and TRBJ2-3, reads KAGVTQTPRYLIKTRGQQVTLSCSPISGHRSVSWYQQTPGQGLQFLFEYFSETQRNKGNFPGRFSGRQFSNSRSEMNVSTLELGDSALYLCASSRRDRQDTQYFGPGTRLTVL.

This chain uses TRBV27 with TRBJ2-1; possibly TRBD2 for D (5 bases). Germline values: CDR1 MNHEY, CDR2 SMNVEV (reference sequence). V was shortened by 8 bases and J by 0 bases, with 20 bases between the two germline ends. This CDR3 has 17 residues. The DNA of the CDR3 is TGTGCCAGCCTCCCTATCCATGACCGGGGCTCCTACAATGAGCAGTTCTTC. Amino acids: CASLPIHDRGSYNEQFF.

This clone was detected once. The chain has TRBV6-5 and TRBJ2-1; 7 bases match TRBD2. There are 12 residues in the CDR3. The ends lost 6 bases at V and 10 bases at J; junction bases unmatched: 6. Germline V gene lookup returns CDR1 MNHEY and CDR2 SVGAGI. The CDR3: CASSVLAREQFF. The CDR3 DNA is TGTGCCAGCAGCGTACTAGCGCGCGAGCAGTTCTTC.

This clone was detected once. The V call is TRBV28, the J call TRBJ1-2; no definite D call. The CDR3 runs to 10 residues. Trimming left V 4 bases short and J 8 bases short, with 5 bases between. Germline CDR1 reads MDHEN; CDR2 reads SYDVKM. CDR3 coding DNA: TGTGCCAGCAGTTCGGGGGGCTACACCTTC. Amino acids: CASSSGGYTF.

The chain couples TRBV7-9 to TRBJ2-7, with 16 nucleotides matching TRBD2. Germline lookup yields CDR1 SEHNR and CDR2 FQNEAQ (reference sequence). With 3 bases clipped from V and 5 bases from J, the junction kept 4 bases outside the gene matches. This CDR3 spans 16 amino acids. The CDR3 is CASSLGTSGGAHEQYF. CDR3 nucleotide sequence: TGTGCCAGCAGCTTGGGGACTAGCGGGGGGGCCCACGAGCAGTACTTC.

This clone was observed a few times. The chain employs TRBV18 and TRBJ1-5; 7 positions match TRBD1. V shed 5 bases, J shed 4 bases, and the junction held 2 bases outside the gene matches. This CDR3 comprises 13 residues. Germline V CDR1 and CDR2: KGHSH, LQKENI. CDR3 DNA sequence: TGTGCCAGCTCAAGGGGACAGAATCAGCCCCAGCATTTT. Translation gives CASSRGQNQPQHF.

The rearrangement joins TRBV2 to TRBJ2-7, with 8 positions matching TRBD1. Losses at the gene ends were 6 bases for V and 6 bases for J; bases not matched to a gene: 13. The CDR3 loop spans 15 amino acids. Germline loops: CDR1 SNHLY, CDR2 FYNNEI. The CDR3 sequence: CASRQREQGEGEQYF. The CDR3 coding sequence is TGTGCCAGCAGGCAACGGGAACAGGGGGAAGGCGAGCAGTACTTC.

This clone has just one count. This chain connects TRBV14 to TRBJ1-2; TRBD1 agrees at 7 bases. J lost 7 bases, V lost 0 bases, and 14 bases had no gene match. CDR1 and CDR2 (germline): SGHDN, FVKESK. There are 17 residues in the CDR3. The CDR3: CASSQDLGRGFLSGYTF. In DNA, the CDR3 is TGTGCCAGCAGCCAAGATTTGGGCAGGGGGTTTTTATCTGGCTACACCTTC.

Only one count was recorded for this clone. V usage is TRBV19 and J usage is TRBJ1-5; tentative D call: TRBD1 (5 bases). The CDR3 consists of 13 residues. Trimming shortened V by 8 bases and J by 3 bases, and 11 bases separated the two germline ends. In germline, CDR1 is LNHDA, CDR2 SQIVND (reference sequence). The CDR3 DNA reads TGTGCCAGTTCCACGGACACCAATCAGCCCCAGCATTTT. Translation: CASSTDTNQPQHF.

The chain couples TRBV18 to TRBJ2-7, with D possibly TRBD2 on 5 matching bases. Trimming cost V 6 bases and J 2 bases, with 11 bases left between them. The V gene's germline CDR1 is KGHSH and CDR2 LQKENI. The CDR3 is 13 amino acids. The CDR3 here is CASSKDSTYEQYF. DNA for the CDR3: TGTGCCAGCTCTAAGGACTCCACCTACGAGCAGTACTTC.

V gene TRBV6-6 combines with J gene TRBJ1-3; D uncertain. The V gene lost 2 bases and the J gene lost 4 bases, with 9 bases spanning the gap. Germline loops: CDR1 MNHNY, CDR2 SVGAGI (reference sequence). This CDR3 has 14 amino acids. The DNA for the CDR3 is TGTGCCAGCAGTTACCCGACTCCGGGAAACACCATATATTTT. Protein product: CASSYPTPGNTIYF.

The CDR3 here is CASSDRQGWDYGYTF. The DNA for the CDR3 is TGTGCCAGCAGCGACCGACAGGGGTGGGACTATGGCTACACCTTC. J is TRBJ1-2 and V is TRBV5-4, with 8 bases identical to TRBD1. CDR1 and CDR2 from the germline V gene are SGHNT and YYREEE (reference sequence). This CDR3 region has 15 residues. V dropped 4 bases and J dropped 3; count of bases not matched to a gene: 8.

The rearrangement links TRBV5-1 to TRBJ1-2; D is ambiguous. This CDR3 contains 14 residues. The V gene lost 0 bases and the J gene lost 3 bases, with 9 bases spanning the gap. Germline values: CDR1 SGHRS, CDR2 YFSETQ. The CDR3 sequence: CASSLVPGDYGYTF. CDR3 DNA sequence: TGCGCCAGCAGCTTGGTTCCCGGGGACTATGGCTACACCTTC. Combining the CDR3 with reference TRBV5-1 and TRBJ1-2 gives the whole variable domain KAGVTQTPRYLIKTRGQQVTLSCSPISGHRSVSWYQQTPGQGLQFLFEYFSETQRNKGNFPGRFSGRQFSNSRSEMNVSTLELGDSALYLCASSLVPGDYGYTFGSGTRLTVV.